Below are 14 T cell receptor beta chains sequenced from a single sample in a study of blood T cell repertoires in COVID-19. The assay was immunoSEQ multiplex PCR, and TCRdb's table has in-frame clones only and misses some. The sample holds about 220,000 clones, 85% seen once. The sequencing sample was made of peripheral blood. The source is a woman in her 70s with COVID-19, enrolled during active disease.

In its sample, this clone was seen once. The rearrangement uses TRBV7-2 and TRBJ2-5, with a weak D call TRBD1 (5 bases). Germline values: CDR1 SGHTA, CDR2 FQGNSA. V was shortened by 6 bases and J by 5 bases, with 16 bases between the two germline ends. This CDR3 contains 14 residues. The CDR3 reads CASRQHQKGETQYF. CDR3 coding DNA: TGTGCCAGCAGACAGCACCAAAAGGGGGAGACCCAGTACTTC. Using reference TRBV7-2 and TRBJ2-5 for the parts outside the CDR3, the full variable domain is GAGVSQSPSNKVTEKGKDVELRCDPISGHTALYWYRQSLGQGLEFLIYFQGNSAPDKSGLPSDRFSAERTGGSVSTLTIQRTQQEDSAVYLCASRQHQKGETQYFGPGTRLLVL.

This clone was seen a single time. CDR3 DNA: TGTGCCAGCTCACCAGAAGTTGGCAGGGGCGGTGGCTACACCTTC. Protein sequence: CASSPEVGRGGGYTF. This chain joins TRBV18 and TRBJ1-2; weak D call: TRBD1 (6 bases). Germline V gene lookup returns CDR1 KGHSH and CDR2 LQKENI. The CDR3 spans 15 residues. V gave up 2 bases and J gave up 7 bases, with 17 bases separating them. The complete variable domain, with remaining parts taken from reference TRBV18 and TRBJ1-2, reads NAGVMQNPRHLVRRRGQEARLRCSPMKGHSHVYWYRQLPEEGLKFMVYLQKENIIDESGMPKERFSAEFPKEGPSILRIQQVVRGDSAAYFCASSPEVGRGGGYTFGSGTRLTVV.

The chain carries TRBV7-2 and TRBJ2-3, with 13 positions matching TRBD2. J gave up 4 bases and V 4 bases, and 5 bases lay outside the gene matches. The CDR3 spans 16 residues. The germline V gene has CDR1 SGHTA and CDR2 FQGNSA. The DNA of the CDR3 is TGTGCCAGCAGCTCTGGACTAGCGGGAGCGGCAGATACGCAGTATTTT. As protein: CASSSGLAGAADTQYF.

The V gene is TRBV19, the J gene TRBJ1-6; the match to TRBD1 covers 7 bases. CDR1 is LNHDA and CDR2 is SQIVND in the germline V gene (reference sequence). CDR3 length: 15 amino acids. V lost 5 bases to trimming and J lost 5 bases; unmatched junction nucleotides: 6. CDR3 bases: TGTGCCAGTAGTGATGGACAGGTAGATAATTCACCCCTCCACTTT. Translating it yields CASSDGQVDNSPLHF. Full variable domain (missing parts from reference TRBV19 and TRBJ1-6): DGGITQSPKYLFRKEGQNVTLSCEQNLNHDAMYWYRQDPGQGLRLIYYSQIVNDFQKGDIAEGYSVSREKKESFPLTVTSAQKNPTAFYLCASSDGQVDNSPLHFGNGTRLTVT.

The CDR3 spells CASSLEGQGASGYTF. Written as DNA, the CDR3 is TGCGCCAGCAGCTTGGAGGGACAGGGGGCCTCTGGCTACACCTTC. The chain has TRBV5-1 and TRBJ1-2, with TRBD1 matching 12 bases. This CDR3 has 15 residues. CDR1 and CDR2 (germline): SGHRS, YFSETQ. With V trimmed by 0 bases and J by 7 bases, 4 bases remained unmatched.

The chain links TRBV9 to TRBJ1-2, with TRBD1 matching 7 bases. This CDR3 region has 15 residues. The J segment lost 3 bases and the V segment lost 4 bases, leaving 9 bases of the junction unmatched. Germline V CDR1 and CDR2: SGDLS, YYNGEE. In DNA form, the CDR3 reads TGTGCCAGCAGCACCCGGGGGGGGACAGACTATGGCTACACCTTC. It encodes CASSTRGGTDYGYTF.

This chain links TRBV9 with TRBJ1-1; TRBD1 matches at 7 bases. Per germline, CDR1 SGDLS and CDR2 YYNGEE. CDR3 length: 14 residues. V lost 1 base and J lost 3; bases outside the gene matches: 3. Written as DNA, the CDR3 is TGTGCCAGCAGCGTAATCACAGGGGACACTGAAGCTTTCTTT. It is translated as CASSVITGDTEAFF.

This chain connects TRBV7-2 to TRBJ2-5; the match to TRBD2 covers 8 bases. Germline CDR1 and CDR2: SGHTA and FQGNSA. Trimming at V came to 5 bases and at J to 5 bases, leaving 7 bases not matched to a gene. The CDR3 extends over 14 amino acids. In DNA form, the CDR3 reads TGTGCCAGCAGCAAGACGGGGGGGCGGGAGACCCAGTACTTC. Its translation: CASSKTGGRETQYF.

In DNA form, the CDR3 reads TGTGCCAGCAGTCCCGTGACAGGGCGAAATCAGCCCCAGCATTTT. Encoded protein: CASSPVTGRNQPQHF. The chain links TRBV6-2 or TRBV6-3 to TRBJ1-5; 7 bases are shared with TRBD1. V dropped 5 bases and J dropped 4; count of bases not matched to a gene: 8. In germline, CDR1 is MNHEY, CDR2 SVGEGT. The CDR3 has 15 amino acids.

CDR3 in DNA: TGTGCCAGTAGTGTCACCGGGACAGCAAACAATGAGCAGTTCTTC. Its protein is CASSVTGTANNEQFF. V gene TRBV19 combines with J gene TRBJ2-1; 7 nucleotides line up with TRBD1. Germline V gene data show CDR1 as LNHDA and CDR2 as SQIVND (reference sequence). CDR3 length: 15 amino acids. With 5 bases clipped from V and 5 bases from J, the junction kept 9 bases outside the gene matches.

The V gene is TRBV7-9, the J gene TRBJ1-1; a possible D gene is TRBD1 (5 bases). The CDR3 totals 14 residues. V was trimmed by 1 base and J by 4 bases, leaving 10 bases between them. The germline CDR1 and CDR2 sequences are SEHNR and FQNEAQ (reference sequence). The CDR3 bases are TGTGCCAGCAGCTTAGTTCAGGGTATCACTGAAGCTTTCTTT. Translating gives CASSLVQGITEAFF.

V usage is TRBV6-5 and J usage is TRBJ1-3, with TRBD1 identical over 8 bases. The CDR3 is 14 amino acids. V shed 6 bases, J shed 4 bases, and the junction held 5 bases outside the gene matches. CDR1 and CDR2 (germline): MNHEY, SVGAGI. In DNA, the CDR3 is TGTGCCAGCAGACAGGGGGTTTACGGAAACACCATATATTTT. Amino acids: CASRQGVYGNTIYF.

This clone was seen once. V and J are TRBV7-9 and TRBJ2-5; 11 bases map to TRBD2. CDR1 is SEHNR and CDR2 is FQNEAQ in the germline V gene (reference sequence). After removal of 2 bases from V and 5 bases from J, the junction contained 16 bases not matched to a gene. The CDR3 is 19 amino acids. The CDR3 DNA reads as TGTGCCAGCAGCTTATCACTAGCGGGAGCTCGCCGGGCATTGGAGACCCAGTACTTC. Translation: CASSLSLAGARRALETQYF.

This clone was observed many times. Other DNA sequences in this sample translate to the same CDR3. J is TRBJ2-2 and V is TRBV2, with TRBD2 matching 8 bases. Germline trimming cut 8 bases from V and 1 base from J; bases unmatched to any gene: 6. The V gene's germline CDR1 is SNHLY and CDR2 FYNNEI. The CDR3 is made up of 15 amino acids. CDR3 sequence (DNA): TGTGCCAGCTCCGGTACTAGCGGGAACACCGGGGAGCTGTTTTTT. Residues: CASSGTSGNTGELFF.